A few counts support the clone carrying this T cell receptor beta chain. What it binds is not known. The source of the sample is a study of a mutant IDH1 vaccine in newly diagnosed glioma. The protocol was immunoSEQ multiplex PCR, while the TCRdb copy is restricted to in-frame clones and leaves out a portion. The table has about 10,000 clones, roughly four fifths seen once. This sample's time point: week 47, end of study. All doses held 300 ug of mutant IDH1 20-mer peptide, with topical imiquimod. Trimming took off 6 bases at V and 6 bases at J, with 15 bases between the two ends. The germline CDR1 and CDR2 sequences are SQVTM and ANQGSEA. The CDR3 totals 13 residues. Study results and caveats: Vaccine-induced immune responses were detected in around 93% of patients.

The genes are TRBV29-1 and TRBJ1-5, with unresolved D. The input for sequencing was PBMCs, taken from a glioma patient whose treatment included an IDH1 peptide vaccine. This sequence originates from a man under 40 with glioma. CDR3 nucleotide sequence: TGCAGCGTAGGGATCGTACGGGGTCAGCCCCAGCATTTT. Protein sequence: CSVGIVRGQPQHF.